This T cell receptor (beta chain) was documented in a study of CD8 T cells in ankylosing spondylitis. This CDR3 region has 15 residues. The V end was cut by 5 bases, the J end by 1 base, with 15 bases between. Germline CDR1 MDHEN, CDR2 SYDVKM. A quantitative 5'-RACE method, one with molecular barcodes, was used to make TCR beta libraries. TCRdb re-derived calls from the 5' RACE reads in MiXCR, one entry per CDR3 protein. The sample shows more than 150,000 distinct CDR3 sequences, under 14% of them seen only once. Broader study findings: Within matched ankylosing spondylitis synovial fluid, disease-linked clones were reportedly significantly enriched.

This clonotype was observed many times. Antigen unknown. The chain couples TRBV28 to TRBJ2-7, with D possibly being TRBD2 (5 bases). This clonotype was obtained from a male donor with ankylosing spondylitis or in good health (not recorded which). Sequencing was carried out using blood, either unsorted or a sorted T cell fraction (not recorded which). The CDR3 loop reads CASSHNQLGSYEQYF. CDR3 sequence (DNA): TGTGCCAGCAGTCACAACCAACTAGGGTCCTACGAGCAGTACTTC. Combining the CDR3 with reference TRBV28 and TRBJ2-7 gives the whole variable domain DVKVTQSSRYLVKRTGEKVFLECVQDMDHENMFWYRQDPGLGLRLIYFSYDVKMKEKGDIPEGYSVSREKKERFSLILESASTNQTSMYLCASSHNQLGSYEQYFGPGTRLTVT.